Below, one T cell receptor (beta chain) is given with its context. Produced via immunoSEQ multiplex PCR; TCRdb's table is partial and in-frame only. The profile shows 55,000 to 70,000 clones, 92% of them singletons. This sample was included in a study of T cell changes during pregnancy in multiple sclerosis. Sequencing used peripheral blood, obtained in the second trimester of pregnancy. The receptor's source is a female donor in good health, enrolled as a control in a pregnancy study.

The CDR3 nucleotides are TGTGCCAGCATCAGTCAAGAGACCCAGTACTTC. Translation gives CASISQETQYF. The V gene is TRBV28, the J gene TRBJ2-5; D ambiguous. Germline assignment: CDR1 MDHEN and CDR2 SYDVKM. The CDR3 loop spans 11 amino acids. V dropped 7 bases and J dropped 2 bases, with 5 bases sitting between them.